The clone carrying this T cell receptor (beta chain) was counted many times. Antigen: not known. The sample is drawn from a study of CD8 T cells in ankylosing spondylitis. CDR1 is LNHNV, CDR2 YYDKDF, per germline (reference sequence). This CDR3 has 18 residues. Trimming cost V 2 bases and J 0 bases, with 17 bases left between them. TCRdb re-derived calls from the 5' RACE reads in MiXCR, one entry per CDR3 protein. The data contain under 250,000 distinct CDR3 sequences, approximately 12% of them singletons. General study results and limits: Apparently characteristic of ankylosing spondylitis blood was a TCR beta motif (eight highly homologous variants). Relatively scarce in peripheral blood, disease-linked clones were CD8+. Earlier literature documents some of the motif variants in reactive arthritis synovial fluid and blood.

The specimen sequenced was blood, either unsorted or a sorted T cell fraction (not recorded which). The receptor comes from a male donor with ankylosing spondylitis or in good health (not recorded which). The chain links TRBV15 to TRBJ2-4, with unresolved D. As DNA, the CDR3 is TGTGCCACCAGCAGACGACGAGAAAGTTTACTAGCCAAAAACATTCAGTACTTC. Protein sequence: CATSRRRESLLAKNIQYF.